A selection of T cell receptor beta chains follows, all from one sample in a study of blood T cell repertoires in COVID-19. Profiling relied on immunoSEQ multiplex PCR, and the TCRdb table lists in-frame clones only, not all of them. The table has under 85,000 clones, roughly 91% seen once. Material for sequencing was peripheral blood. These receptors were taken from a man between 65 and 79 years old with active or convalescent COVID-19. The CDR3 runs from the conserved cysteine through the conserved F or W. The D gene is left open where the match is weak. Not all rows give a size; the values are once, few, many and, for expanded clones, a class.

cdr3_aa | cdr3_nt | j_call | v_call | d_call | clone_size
CASSLPGGANEKLFF | TGTGCCAGCAGTTTACCGGGGGGTGCTAATGAAAAACTGTTTTTT | TRBJ1-4 | TRBV28 | . | .
CASSYPTSGFRRAYEQYF | TGTGCCAGCAGCTACCCGACTAGCGGGTTTCGTAGAGCCTACGAGCAGTACTTC | TRBJ2-7 | TRBV7-2 | TRBD2 | .
CASSALSGQGPYEQYF | TGTGCCAGCAGTGCCCTCTCGGGACAGGGGCCCTACGAGCAGTACTTC | TRBJ2-7 | TRBV6-1 | TRBD1 | .
CASSPTQLAGDTGELFF | TGTGCCAGCAGCCCGACCCAACTAGCGGGAGACACCGGGGAGCTGTTTTTT | TRBJ2-2 | TRBV4-2 | TRBD2 | .
CATSRDLYGYTF | TGTGCCACCAGCAGAGACCTGTATGGCTACACCTTC | TRBJ1-2 | TRBV15 | . | .
CASSQTTGGYGYTF | TGTGCCAGCAGCCAGACGACAGGGGGCTATGGCTACACCTTC | TRBJ1-2 | TRBV3-1/TRBV3-2 | TRBD1 | .
CASSEVRQYGYTF | TGTGCCAGCAGTGAAGTGCGTCAATATGGCTACACCTTC | TRBJ1-2 | TRBV6-1 | . | .
CASSAGLARQETQYF | TGTGCCAGCAGCGCGGGACTAGCCAGGCAAGAGACCCAGTACTTC | TRBJ2-5 | TRBV7-2 | TRBD2 | once
CASSFAGEIQPQHF | TGTGCCAGCAGCTTTGCGGGCGAGATTCAGCCCCAGCATTTT | TRBJ1-5 | TRBV7-9 | . | .
CASSRTGNEQFF | TGTGCCAGCTCCCGGACAGGGAATGAGCAGTTCTTC | TRBJ2-1 | TRBV11-1 | TRBD1 | .
CASQPTGEYTQYF | TGTGCCAGCCAACCGACAGGGGAGTATACGCAGTATTTT | TRBJ2-3 | TRBV12-3/TRBV12-4 | TRBD1 | once
CASGIQQGYEQYF | TGTGCCAGCGGGATACAACAGGGGTACGAGCAGTACTTC | TRBJ2-7 | TRBV6-6 | TRBD1 | .
CASSPPGLAPDTQYF | TGTGCCAGCTCACCACCGGGACTAGCTCCAGATACGCAGTATTTT | TRBJ2-3 | TRBV18 | TRBD2 | .
CASSYLGGSEQFF | TGTGCCAGCAGTTATTTAGGAGGGTCAGAGCAGTTCTTC | TRBJ2-1 | TRBV7-9 | . | .
CASSDGGSTEAFF | TGTGCCAGCAGTGACGGAGGGAGCACTGAAGCTTTCTTT | TRBJ1-1 | TRBV6-4 | . | .
CASRPTSGRYQSSTDTQYF | TGTGCCAGCAGACCTACTAGCGGGAGGTACCAATCTAGCACAGATACGCAGTATTTT | TRBJ2-3 | TRBV7-8 | TRBD2 | .
CASSWEGISEKLFF | TGTGCCAGCAGCTGGGAGGGCATCTCCGAAAAACTGTTTTTT | TRBJ1-4 | TRBV7-8 | . | .
CASSQGRVSSGGEQFF | TGTGCCAGCAGCCAAGGACGAGTAAGTTCGGGGGGTGAGCAGTTCTTC | TRBJ2-1 | TRBV3-1/TRBV3-2 | TRBD2 | .
CASSQAVGIYEQYF | TGCGCCAGCAGCCAGGCGGTCGGGATCTACGAGCAGTACTTC | TRBJ2-7 | TRBV4-1 | . | .
CASSFGRDSGNTIYF | TGTGCCAGCAGTTTCGGCCGGGACTCTGGAAACACCATATATTTT | TRBJ1-3 | TRBV27 | . | .
CASSRQGDQPQHF | TGCGCCAGCAGCCGACAGGGCGATCAGCCCCAGCATTTT | TRBJ1-5 | TRBV5-1 | TRBD1 | .
CASSLRGGYNEQFF | TGTGCCAGCAGCCTTCGGGGGGGTTACAATGAGCAGTTCTTC | TRBJ2-1 | TRBV5-6 | TRBD2 | .
CASSSRAGGFYEQYF | TGTGCCAGCAGTTCTAGGGCAGGGGGGTTTTACGAGCAGTACTTC | TRBJ2-7 | TRBV28 | . | .
CAWATGGYFYGYTF | TGTGCCTGGGCAACAGGGGGATATTTCTATGGCTACACCTTC | TRBJ1-2 | TRBV30 | TRBD1 | once
CASSGLYNQPQHF | TGTGCCAGTAGTGGGCTTTACAATCAGCCCCAGCATTTT | TRBJ1-5 | TRBV19 | . | few
CASSVTATNEKLFF | TGCGCCAGCAGCGTGACAGCAACTAATGAAAAACTGTTTTTT | TRBJ1-4 | TRBV5-1 | . | .
CASSSIRNQPQHF | TGTGCCAGCAGCTCAATACGGAATCAGCCCCAGCATTTT | TRBJ1-5 | TRBV12-3/TRBV12-4 | . | .
CASSLATGELGEQYF | TGTGCCAGCAGCTTAGCGACAGGGGAGCTGGGTGAGCAGTACTTC | TRBJ2-7 | TRBV7-9 | TRBD1 | .
CATPGKGAVYETQYF | TGTGCCACCCCCGGGAAGGGGGCCGTCTATGAGACCCAGTACTTC | TRBJ2-5 | TRBV28 | TRBD1 | .
CATSRPNLGSSNYGYTF | TGTGCCACCAGCAGACCCAATTTGGGCAGCTCTAACTATGGCTACACCTTC | TRBJ1-2 | TRBV15 | . | .
CATSRVGRDSDSPLHF | TGTGCCACCAGCAGAGTCGGCCGGGACAGTGATTCACCCCTCCACTTT | TRBJ1-6 | TRBV15 | TRBD1 | .
CASSLWTGGTYEQYF | TGTGCCAGCAGCCTTTGGACAGGGGGCACCTACGAGCAGTACTTC | TRBJ2-7 | TRBV7-8 | TRBD1 | .
CASSTQINQPQHF | TGTGCCAGTAGTACCCAAATTAATCAGCCCCAGCATTTT | TRBJ1-5 | TRBV19 | . | .
CASSQERTVNTEAFF | TGCGCCAGCAGCCAAGAAAGGACTGTGAACACTGAAGCTTTCTTT | TRBJ1-1 | TRBV4-1 | . | .
CAWSGLAEGVYEQYF | TGTGCCTGGAGCGGACTAGCGGAAGGGGTCTACGAGCAGTACTTC | TRBJ2-7 | TRBV30 | TRBD2 | .
CASSSASGHAGELFF | TGCGCCAGCAGCTCCGCTAGCGGGCACGCCGGGGAGCTGTTTTTT | TRBJ2-2 | TRBV5-1 | TRBD2 | .
CATSDPGRGTGAGEQFF | TGTGCCACCAGTGATCCCGGGCGCGGGACAGGGGCAGGTGAGCAGTTCTTC | TRBJ2-1 | TRBV24-1 | TRBD1 | .
CASSGPGTGWMGYTF | TGTGCCAGCAGCGGTCCCGGGACAGGGTGGATGGGCTACACCTTC | TRBJ1-2 | TRBV6-5 | TRBD1 | .
CASSLSQAYGYTF | TGTGCCAGCAGCTTAAGCCAGGCCTATGGCTACACCTTC | TRBJ1-2 | TRBV11-2 | . | once
CASSFQGGFYTEAFF | TGTGCCAGCAGCTTCCAGGGAGGATTTTACACTGAAGCTTTCTTT | TRBJ1-1 | TRBV7-2 | . | .
CASSGREVADSPLHF | TGTGCCAGTAGTGGGAGGGAGGTTGCGGATTCACCCCTCCACTTT | TRBJ1-6 | TRBV19 | . | .
CASSQLTGTGELFF | TGTGCCAGCAGCCAGCTGACAGGGACCGGGGAGCTGTTTTTT | TRBJ2-2 | TRBV3-1/TRBV3-2 | TRBD1 | .
CASSQDGDSGETQYF | TGTGCCAGCAGCCAAGATGGGGACAGTGGAGAGACCCAGTACTTC | TRBJ2-5 | TRBV4-2 | TRBD1 | .
CASSGSGTSAQETQYF | TGTGCCAGCAGTGGCTCCGGGACTAGCGCACAAGAGACCCAGTACTTC | TRBJ2-5 | TRBV6-2/TRBV6-3 | TRBD2 | .
CASRGASTDTQYF | TGTGCCAGTCGCGGGGCTAGCACAGATACGCAGTATTTT | TRBJ2-3 | TRBV27 | . | once
CSASFRGQETQYF | TGCAGTGCTAGTTTTAGGGGACAAGAGACCCAGTACTTC | TRBJ2-5 | TRBV20-1 | . | once
CASSRGDSSYEQYF | TGTGCCAGCAGCAGAGGGGACAGCTCCTACGAGCAGTACTTC | TRBJ2-7 | TRBV11-3 | TRBD1 | .
CASSQVGQGGSPLHF | TGTGCCAGCAGCCAAGTAGGACAGGGGGGATCACCCCTCCACTTT | TRBJ1-6 | TRBV3-1/TRBV3-2 | TRBD1 | .
CASSGGTSGSLFDEQFF | TGTGCCAGCAGCGGGGGGACTAGCGGGAGTTTATTCGATGAGCAGTTCTTC | TRBJ2-1 | TRBV5-6 | TRBD2 | .
CASSQEFTRASGYNEQFF | TGCGCCAGCAGCCAAGAATTCACACGGGCTAGCGGGTACAATGAGCAGTTCTTC | TRBJ2-1 | TRBV4-3 | TRBD2 | .
CASSLGEGPDTQYF | TGCGCCAGCAGCTTGGGGGAGGGCCCAGATACGCAGTATTTT | TRBJ2-3 | TRBV5-1 | TRBD2 | .
CSVSQGYNQPQHF | TGCAGCGTCTCACAGGGGTACAATCAGCCCCAGCATTTT | TRBJ1-5 | TRBV29-1 | TRBD1 | .
CSARRQGINVLTF | TGCAGCGCTCGCCGACAGGGTATTAACGTCCTGACTTTC | TRBJ2-6 | TRBV29-1 | TRBD1 | .
CASSRDRGTNSPLHF | TGCGCCAGCAGTCGGGACAGGGGGACTAATTCACCCCTCCACTTT | TRBJ1-6 | TRBV5-1 | TRBD1 | once
CATSDPTSGSSYNEQFF | TGTGCCACCAGTGACCCCACTAGCGGTAGCTCCTACAATGAGCAGTTCTTC | TRBJ2-1 | TRBV24-1 | TRBD2 | .
CASSINFSRGRPHPQHF | TGTGCCAGTAGTATAAACTTCAGTAGAGGGCGCCCTCACCCCCAGCATTTT | TRBJ1-5 | TRBV19 | . | once